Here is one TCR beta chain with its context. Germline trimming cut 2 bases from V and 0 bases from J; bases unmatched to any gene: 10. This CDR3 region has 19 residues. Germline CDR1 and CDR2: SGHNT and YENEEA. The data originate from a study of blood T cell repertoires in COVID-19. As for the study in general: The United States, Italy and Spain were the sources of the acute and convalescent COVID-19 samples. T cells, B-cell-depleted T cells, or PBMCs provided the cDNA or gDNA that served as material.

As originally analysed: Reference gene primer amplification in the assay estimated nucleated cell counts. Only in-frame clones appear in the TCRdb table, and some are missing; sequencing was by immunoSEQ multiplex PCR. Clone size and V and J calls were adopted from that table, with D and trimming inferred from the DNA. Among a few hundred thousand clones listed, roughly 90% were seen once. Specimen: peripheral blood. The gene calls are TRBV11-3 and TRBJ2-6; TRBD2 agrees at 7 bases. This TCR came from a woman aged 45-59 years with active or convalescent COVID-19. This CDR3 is CASSLSGGSSSSGANVLTF. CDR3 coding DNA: TGTGCCAGCAGCTTATCAGGCGGGAGCTCCAGCTCTGGGGCCAACGTCCTGACTTTC.